The clone carrying this T cell receptor (beta chain) was detected only once. This sample is part of a study of cytomegalovirus exposure and HLA in healthy donors. The PCR ran on 60 Vbeta and 13 Jbeta primers. TCRdb keeps only in-frame clones here, not all; method: immunoSEQ multiplex PCR. Of approximately 120,000 clones listed, 83% are singletons. V was pared by 0 bases and J by 13 bases, with 8 bases of the junction left unmatched. CDR1 SGDLS and CDR2 YYNGEE come from the germline V gene. CDR3 length: 15 residues. This chain uses TRBV9 with TRBJ1-6; 9 nucleotides match TRBD1. Material for sequencing was PBMCs. This receptor was identified in a woman in her 40s in good health and CMV-seropositive. In DNA, the CDR3 is TGTGCCAGCAGCGTAGTAGGACAGGGGACGGAGCCCCTCCACTTT. Amino acid sequence: CASSVVGQGTEPLHF.